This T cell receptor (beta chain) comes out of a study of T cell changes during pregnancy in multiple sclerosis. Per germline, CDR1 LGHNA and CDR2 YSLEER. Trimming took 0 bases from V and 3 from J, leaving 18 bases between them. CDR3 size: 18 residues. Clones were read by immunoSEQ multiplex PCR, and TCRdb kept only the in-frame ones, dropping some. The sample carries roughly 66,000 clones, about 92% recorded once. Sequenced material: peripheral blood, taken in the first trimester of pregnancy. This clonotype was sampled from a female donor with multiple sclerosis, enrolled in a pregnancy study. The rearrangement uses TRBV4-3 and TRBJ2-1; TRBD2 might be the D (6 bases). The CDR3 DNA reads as TGCGCCAGCAGCCAAGATCTGGCTAGCGCCAGACTCTACAATGAGCAGTTCTTC. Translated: CASSQDLASARLYNEQFF.